Below, 27 T cell receptor beta chains from the same sample are listed, as sequenced in a study of blood T cell repertoires in COVID-19. Method: immunoSEQ multiplex PCR; TCRdb's copy keeps in-frame clones and lacks some. The sample contains 150,000 or so clones, 75% to 90% of which appear only once. Sequenced material: peripheral blood. The origin of the receptors is a woman aged 55 to 70 with COVID-19, enrolled during active disease.

This clone was found once. The rearrangement joins TRBV28 to TRBJ1-2; D is unresolved. CDR1 is MDHEN and CDR2 is SYDVKM in the germline V gene. The CDR3 totals 17 residues. The V end was cut by 5 bases, the J end by 4 bases, with 23 bases between. This chain's CDR3 is CASSQVRGSMSFYGYTF. The CDR3 DNA reads TGTGCCAGCAGTCAGGTGCGGGGTTCTATGTCCTTCTATGGCTACACCTTC.

CDR3: CASNPRALGANVLTF. The CDR3 DNA follows: TGTGCCAGCAACCCCAGGGCTCTCGGGGCCAACGTCCTGACTTTC. The rearrangement joins TRBV5-4 to TRBJ2-6, with D perhaps matching TRBD1 (5 bases). This CDR3 has 15 residues. Deletions cut 6 bases from V and 4 bases from J, with 14 bases between. Germline lookup yields CDR1 SGHNT and CDR2 YYREEE (reference sequence).

In regard to this clone: In the same sample, other DNA sequences code for this CDR3. This sequence joins TRBV27 and TRBJ2-7, with TRBD1 matching 10 bases. The germline V gene encodes CDR1 MNHEY and CDR2 SMNVEV (reference sequence). V shed 3 bases, J shed 1 base, and the junction held 3 bases outside the gene matches. This CDR3 spans 15 amino acids. Here the CDR3 reads CASSLGQGRSYEQYF. The CDR3, as DNA: TGTGCCAGCAGTTTGGGACAGGGGAGGTCCTACGAGCAGTACTTC.

The chain combines TRBV4-2 with TRBJ2-5, with 7 bases identical to TRBD1. V shed 2 bases, J shed 2 bases, and the junction held 11 bases outside the gene matches. Germline V lookup: CDR1 LGHNA, CDR2 YNFKEQ. This CDR3 contains 17 residues. The chain's CDR3 is CASSQTSRGGRQETQYF. CDR3 DNA: TGTGCCAGCAGCCAAACGAGCAGAGGGGGCCGGCAAGAGACCCAGTACTTC.

This chain uses TRBV7-3 with TRBJ2-1, with D maybe TRBD2 (6 bases). CDR3 length: 15 amino acids. Germline V gene sequence: CDR1 SGHTA, CDR2 FQGTGA. V lost 5 bases, J lost 4 bases, and 15 bases lay in between. The CDR3 nucleotides read TGTGCCAGCAGCCTCGCTCGCGGGACGTACAATGAGCAGTTCTTC. Amino acid sequence: CASSLARGTYNEQFF.

The chain uses TRBV7-6 and TRBJ2-7, with TRBD1 matching 9 bases. CDR1 SGHVS and CDR2 FNYEAQ come from the germline V gene. The V gene end was trimmed by 5 bases and the J gene end by 2 bases; junction bases not matched to a gene: 4. This CDR3 has 14 amino acids. The DNA for the CDR3 is TGTGCCAGCAGCGGACAGGGGAAAGCCTACGAGCAGTACTTC. Translation: CASSGQGKAYEQYF.

The rearrangement uses TRBV4-1 and TRBJ2-2; a possible D gene is TRBD2 (5 bases). Germline assignment: CDR1 MGHRA and CDR2 YSYEKL. Trimming pared 0 bases from V and 3 bases from J, leaving 8 bases between. The CDR3 totals 15 residues. The CDR3 sequence: CASSQDVAHTGELFF. In DNA form, the CDR3 reads TGCGCCAGCAGCCAAGATGTAGCGCACACCGGGGAGCTGTTTTTT.

The chain is built from TRBV11-1 and TRBJ2-3; 7 bases are a match to TRBD1. Trimming took 5 bases from V and 4 from J; bases not matched to a gene: 9. The CDR3 totals 15 residues. Germline V gene sequence: CDR1 SGHAT, CDR2 FQDESV (reference sequence). The chain's CDR3 is CASSGGQIGADTQYF. DNA for the CDR3: TGTGCCAGCAGCGGGGGACAGATAGGGGCAGATACGCAGTATTTT.

This clone was counted a single time. V gene TRBV6-6 combines with J gene TRBJ2-1; TRBD2 matches at 10 bases. After removal of 7 bases from V and 0 bases from J, the junction contained 3 bases not matched to a gene. Germline V lookup: CDR1 MNHNY, CDR2 SVGAGI (reference sequence). This CDR3 region has 15 residues. CDR3 in amino acids: CASKGTSVSYNEQFF. CDR3 in DNA: TGTGCCAGCAAGGGGACTAGCGTCTCCTACAATGAGCAGTTCTTC.

The chain employs TRBV19 and TRBJ2-4, with TRBD1 identical over 9 bases. CDR3 size: 17 residues. Germline V lookup: CDR1 LNHDA, CDR2 SQIVND (reference sequence). The ends lost 3 bases at V and 0 bases at J; junction bases unmatched: 6. CDR3 region: CASSMDRGLGAKNIQYF. The CDR3 DNA sequence: TGTGCCAGTAGTATGGACAGGGGATTAGGAGCCAAAAACATTCAGTACTTC.

The chain uses TRBV6-5 and TRBJ1-1, with D maybe TRBD1 (6 bases). Per germline, CDR1 MNHEY and CDR2 SVGAGI. V gave up 6 bases and J gave up 4 bases, with 6 bases separating them. This CDR3 is built from 11 residues. CDR3 nucleotide sequence: TGTGCCAGCAGGGACAGCACTGAAGCTTTCTTT. As protein: CASRDSTEAFF.

This chain connects TRBV5-1 to TRBJ1-6; no firm D call. The CDR3 runs 14 residues. V gave up 4 bases and J gave up 5 bases, with 10 bases separating them. The germline gives CDR1 SGHRS, CDR2 YFSETQ. CDR3 DNA sequence: TGCGCCAGCAGCCAGTTGCCAAATAATTCACCCCTCCACTTT. Protein sequence: CASSQLPNNSPLHF.

This chain connects TRBV19 to TRBJ1-1; D is ambiguous. The CDR3 loop spans 14 amino acids. Trimming removed 2 bases from V and 3 bases from J, with 10 bases in between. CDR1 LNHDA and CDR2 SQIVND come from the germline V gene (reference sequence). The chain's CDR3 is CASSIPAEYTEAFF. In nucleotides, the CDR3 is TGTGCCAGTAGTATACCTGCGGAGTACACTGAAGCTTTCTTT.

This chain connects TRBV4-1 to TRBJ1-2, with D tentatively TRBD1 (6 bases). The CDR3 is 13 amino acids. V was trimmed by 2 bases and J by 4 bases, leaving 8 bases between them. Germline V gives CDR1 MGHRA, CDR2 YSYEKL. The CDR3 DNA reads TGCGCCAGCAGCCAACCGGACAGCTATGGCTACACCTTC. Residues: CASSQPDSYGYTF.

This clone showed up just a few times. The chain joins TRBV11-2 to TRBJ2-3; TRBD2 matches 8 bases. CDR3 size: 13 residues. Per the germline V gene, CDR1 is SGHAT and CDR2 is FQNNGV. V lost 4 bases and J lost 4; bases outside the gene matches: 1. CDR3 region: CASSSGGADTQYF. The CDR3 bases are TGTGCCAGCAGCTCCGGGGGGGCAGATACGCAGTATTTT.

The chain has TRBV10-1 and TRBJ2-7; TRBD2 might be the D (5 bases). Germline loops: CDR1 WNHNN, CDR2 SYGVQD (reference sequence). The V end lost 0 bases, the J end lost 3 bases, and 15 bases lay between the germline ends. The CDR3 is 16 amino acids. The CDR3 DNA sequence: TGCGCCAGCAGTGAGTCGGGAGATTCTAGCTTCTACGAGCAGTACTTC. It translates to CASSESGDSSFYEQYF.

This clone has only a few counts. The V and J genes are TRBV1 and TRBJ1-5; no check of the table's D call, TRBD1, against the DNA was made. TRBV1 is a known pseudogene. The CDR3 sequence is 16 residues long. The CDR3 nucleotides are TGCACCAGCACCGGAAAAAAGGGGCGGCGCAATCAGCCCCAGCATTTT. Its translation: CTSTGKKGRRNQPQHF.

The J gene is TRBJ2-2, the V gene TRBV5-1; D possibly corresponds to TRBD2 (6 bases). Trimming stripped 1 base from V and 4 bases from J, with 17 bases between. CDR1 SGHRS and CDR2 YFSETQ come from the germline V gene. This CDR3 has 17 residues. The CDR3 coding sequence is TGCGCCAGCAGCTTGCTATTTCTGGGAGGAGGCACCGGGGAGCTGTTTTTT. It translates to CASSLLFLGGGTGELFF.

V is TRBV19 and J is TRBJ1-2, with D possibly TRBD1 on 5 matching bases. The CDR3 runs to 13 residues. The germline CDR1 and CDR2 sequences are LNHDA and SQIVND (reference sequence). With 2 bases removed from V and 8 bases from J, the gap between germline ends came to 12 bases. CDR3 nucleotide sequence: TGTGCCAGTAGTATACCTCGGGGGGAAGGCTACACCTTC. Protein sequence: CASSIPRGEGYTF.

V is TRBV25-1 and J is TRBJ1-2; D unresolved. The CDR3 extends over 11 amino acids. CDR1 is MGHDK, CDR2 SYGVNS, per germline. V lost 1 base and J 8 bases, leaving 5 bases between the germline ends. CDR3 DNA: TGTGCCAGCAGTGAATTTAGCGGCTACACCTTC. Residues: CASSEFSGYTF.

This clone appeared a few times. The CDR3 reads CASSFNYRVEKLFF. The CDR3 bases are TGCGCCAGCAGCTTCAATTACAGGGTTGAAAAACTGTTTTTT. The J gene is TRBJ1-4, the V gene TRBV5-1, with D possibly matching TRBD1 (6 bases). Trimming removed 2 bases at V and 7 bases at J, with 12 bases between. The CDR3 sequence is 14 residues long. Germline lookup yields CDR1 SGHRS and CDR2 YFSETQ. The full variable domain, with the rest looked up from reference TRBV5-1 and TRBJ1-4, is KAGVTQTPRYLIKTRGQQVTLSCSPISGHRSVSWYQQTPGQGLQFLFEYFSETQRNKGNFPGRFSGRQFSNSRSEMNVSTLELGDSALYLCASSFNYRVEKLFFGSGTQLSVL.

This clone was detected only a few times. This chain links TRBV2 with TRBJ1-1; D is ambiguous. The CDR3 is 15 residues long. Germline assignment: CDR1 SNHLY and CDR2 FYNNEI. Between the trimmed V and J ends, which lost 2 bases and 4 bases, there was a span of 14 bases. Written as DNA, the CDR3 is TGTGCCAGCAGTGAATATGACTCGCTGGGCACTGAAGCTTTCTTT. It encodes CASSEYDSLGTEAFF.

This clone was found a few times. The V and J genes are TRBV27 and TRBJ2-2; the D is unclear. V dropped 3 bases and J dropped 0 bases, with 11 bases sitting between them. This CDR3 is built from 16 residues. Germline assignment: CDR1 MNHEY and CDR2 SMNVEV (reference sequence). The CDR3 sequence is CASSLRYVTNTGELFF. The CDR3 nucleotides are TGTGCCAGCAGTTTGAGATACGTTACGAACACCGGGGAGCTGTTTTTT.

The chain carries TRBV5-1 and TRBJ1-2, with D possibly being TRBD1 (6 bases). The V end was cut by 4 bases, the J end by 4 bases, with 17 bases between. The CDR3 has 15 amino acids. Germline V gene data show CDR1 as SGHRS and CDR2 as YFSETQ. CDR3 amino acids: CASSRAPGVGYGYTF. The CDR3 DNA follows: TGCGCCAGCAGCAGGGCCCCAGGGGTCGGCTATGGCTACACCTTC.

This chain links TRBV30 with TRBJ2-3, with TRBD2 matching 7 bases. This CDR3 is 15 amino acids long. Germline V lookup: CDR1 GTSNPN, CDR2 SVGIG (reference sequence). V was pared by 3 bases and J by 2 bases, with 8 bases of the junction left unmatched. In DNA form, the CDR3 reads TGTGCCTGGAGCGCTGGCGGGGGAATCACAGATACGCAGTATTTT. Its protein is CAWSAGGGITDTQYF.

The chain couples TRBV4-2 to TRBJ1-2; 7 nucleotides match TRBD1. Germline V gene data show CDR1 as LGHNA and CDR2 as YNFKEQ. The V segment lost 4 bases and the J segment 1 base; nucleotides outside the gene matches: 9. The CDR3 runs 16 residues. CDR3 nucleotides: TGTGCCAGCAGCCTTTTAGCGACAGGGCATAACTATGGCTACACCTTC. It translates to CASSLLATGHNYGYTF.

The CDR3, as DNA: TGTGCCAGCAGCTTAGTTCTATCGGGTTCAGGGACAGATACGCAGTATTTT. It specifies CASSLVLSGSGTDTQYF. This chain uses TRBV7-9 with TRBJ2-3, with D maybe TRBD1 (5 bases). V was shortened by 1 base and J by 3 bases, with 17 bases between the two germline ends. This CDR3 is built from 17 residues. Germline lookup yields CDR1 SEHNR and CDR2 FQNEAQ (reference sequence).